These 9 T cell receptor beta chains originate from one sample sequenced in a study of cytomegalovirus exposure and HLA in healthy donors. The method was immunoSEQ multiplex PCR; TCRdb's version includes in-frame clones alone and lacks a portion of them. The sample lists tens of thousands of clones, 80% to 95% seen once, with 3.6% in the top ten. The sequenced sample consisted of PBMCs. The receptors stem from a woman in her 30s in good health and CMV-seronegative.

V usage is TRBV11-2 and J usage is TRBJ2-3; tentatively, D is TRBD2 (6 bases). CDR1 SGHAT and CDR2 FQNNGV come from the germline V gene. Between the trimmed V and J ends, which lost 0 bases and 5 bases, there was a span of 12 bases. There are 15 residues in the CDR3. The CDR3 spells CASSLDGGTGDTQYF. CDR3 nucleotides: TGTGCCAGCAGCTTAGATGGGGGGACGGGAGATACGCAGTATTTT. The variable domain in full, with the rest retrieved from reference TRBV11-2 and TRBJ2-3, is EAGVAQSPRYKIIEKRQSVAFWCNPISGHATLYWYQQILGQGPKLLIQFQNNGVVDDSQLPKDRFSAERLKGVDSTLKIQPAKLEDSAVYLCASSLDGGTGDTQYFGPGTRLTVL.

The rearrangement joins TRBV12-2 to TRBJ1-3; no check of the table's D call, TRBD1, against the DNA was made. TRBV12-2 has pseudogene status. The CDR3 totals 16 residues. The CDR3 sequence: CASRLFDRVAGNTIYF. The CDR3 DNA is TGTGCAAGTCGCTTATTCGACAGGGTCGCTGGAAACACCATATATTTT.

The CDR3 here is CASSLTGSEKLFF. As DNA, the CDR3 is TGTGCCAGCAGTTTAACAGGCTCTGAAAAACTGTTTTTT. This chain connects TRBV27 to TRBJ1-4, with a possible D match to TRBD1 (5 bases). The CDR3 totals 13 residues. V lost 2 bases and J 7 bases, leaving 8 bases between the germline ends. Looked up from germline, CDR1 is MNHEY and CDR2 is SMNVEV (reference sequence).

This chain uses TRBV30 with TRBJ1-5; 7 positions match TRBD1. The junction had 6 bases not matched to a gene; V was cut back by 0 bases and J by 4 bases. Germline V lookup: CDR1 GTSNPN, CDR2 SVGIG (reference sequence). This CDR3 has 15 residues. This chain's CDR3 is CAWSVGAGGNQPQHF. The CDR3, as DNA: TGTGCCTGGAGTGTCGGGGCAGGGGGGAATCAGCCCCAGCATTTT.

This sequence joins TRBV12-5 and TRBJ2-1; no definite D call. The CDR3 extends over 12 amino acids. Per the germline V gene, CDR1 is LGHNT and CDR2 is FRNRAP. Trimming shortened V by 2 bases and J by 7 bases, and 6 bases separated the two germline ends. CDR3 sequence (DNA): TGTGCTAGTGGTTTGATTTTAAATGAGCAGTTCTTC. This codes for CASGLILNEQFF.

The chain carries TRBV6-5 and TRBJ1-5; a possible D gene is TRBD1 (6 bases). V dropped 2 bases and J dropped 4 bases, with 9 bases sitting between them. The CDR3 is 14 residues long. In germline, CDR1 is MNHEY, CDR2 SVGAGI. CDR3 loop: CASSYRGRNQPQHF. The DNA for the CDR3 is TGTGCCAGCAGTTACAGGGGGAGAAATCAGCCCCAGCATTTT.

The CDR3, as DNA: TGTGCCAGCAGCCCCTCGCGTCGTCGTTCCTACGAGCAGTACTTC. Protein sequence: CASSPSRRRSYEQYF. The chain links TRBV11-2 to TRBJ2-7; D is ambiguous. This CDR3 has 15 residues. V lost 5 bases and J 1 base, leaving 15 bases between the germline ends. Germline CDR1 SGHAT, CDR2 FQNNGV.

This chain links TRBV9 with TRBJ1-1, with a weak D call TRBD1 (6 bases). Germline V gene sequence: CDR1 SGDLS, CDR2 YYNGEE. The CDR3 loop spans 14 amino acids. Trimming removed 3 bases from V and 6 bases from J, with 15 bases in between. The CDR3: CASSDWSGASEAFF. In DNA, the CDR3 is TGTGCCAGCAGCGACTGGTCAGGGGCCTCTGAAGCTTTCTTT.

The count of this clone is one. The chain carries TRBV6-1 and TRBJ2-3; possibly TRBD2 for D (7 bases). The germline V gene has CDR1 MNHNS and CDR2 SASEGT. V was trimmed by 4 bases and J by 2 bases, leaving 13 bases between them. This CDR3 has 15 amino acids. The DNA for the CDR3 is TGTGCCAGCAGTGTGAGGGGGGGCCACACAGATACGCAGTATTTT. Translated, it gives CASSVRGGHTDTQYF.